Shown below are 32 T cell receptor beta chains from a single sample sequenced in a study of blood T cell repertoires in COVID-19. Measured with immunoSEQ multiplex PCR; TCRdb has only the in-frame clones, and not every one. Here the sample spans more than 85,000 clones, about 81% being singletons. Sequencing used peripheral blood. The receptors originated from a woman aged 60-75 years with acute or convalescent COVID-19.

Comment on this clone: The junction differs from germline at one of its ends, possibly a read error. Other DNA sequences in the same sample also yield this CDR3. The chain links TRBV30 to TRBJ1-4; D is unresolved. The CDR3 has 13 residues. Per the germline V gene, CDR1 is GTSNPN and CDR2 is SVGIG (reference sequence). CDR3 loop: CAWRRGSNEKLFF. CDR3 sequence (DNA): TGTGCTTGGAGGCGTGGTTCTAATGAAAAACTGTTTTTT.

The chain carries TRBV6-2 or TRBV6-3 and TRBJ1-1; 8 bases line up with TRBD1. CDR1 is MNHEY, CDR2 SVGEGT, per germline. This CDR3 is 16 amino acids long. Germline trimming cut 0 bases from V and 0 bases from J; bases unmatched to any gene: 3. This CDR3 reads CASSYSQGAMNTEAFF. For the CDR3, the DNA is TGTGCCAGCAGTTACTCTCAGGGGGCCATGAACACTGAAGCTTTCTTT.

This clone was found a few times. J is TRBJ1-3 and V is TRBV28, with 8 bases that match TRBD1. Germline-derived CDR1 and CDR2 are MDHEN and SYDVKM. The CDR3 extends over 16 amino acids. With 4 bases clipped from V and 7 bases from J, the junction kept 12 bases outside the gene matches. The CDR3 loop is CASSSETGDYFNTIYF. The CDR3, as DNA: TGTGCCAGCAGTTCCGAGACAGGGGACTACTTCAACACCATATATTTT.

This sequence joins TRBV5-4 and TRBJ2-5, with 8 bases that match TRBD2. The CDR3 length is 15 residues. From germline, CDR1 is SGHNT and CDR2 YYREEE (reference sequence). J was trimmed by 4 bases and V by 3 bases; bases with no gene match: 8. This CDR3 is CASSSGGNGVETQYF. The CDR3 DNA is TGTGCCAGCAGCTCGGGAGGGAACGGAGTAGAGACCCAGTACTTC.

The chain uses TRBV5-5 and TRBJ1-4; 7 nucleotides line up with TRBD1. The CDR3 contains 15 residues. The ends lost 5 bases at V and 6 bases at J; junction bases unmatched: 10. From germline, CDR1 is SGHKS and CDR2 YYEKEE (reference sequence). The DNA for the CDR3 is TGTGCCAGCAGGCCCCGACAGGGTATTGATGAAAAACTGTTTTTT. Translation: CASRPRQGIDEKLFF.

The chain joins TRBV29-1 to TRBJ2-5; 12 bases map to TRBD2. The germline V gene has CDR1 SQVTM and CDR2 ANQGSEA. This CDR3 is built from 13 residues. J gave up 7 bases and V 5 bases, and 5 bases lay outside the gene matches. CDR3 sequence reads: CSVPSGGVGTQYF. The CDR3 DNA is TGCAGCGTTCCTAGCGGGGGGGTTGGGACCCAGTACTTC. Supplemented by reference TRBV29-1 and TRBJ2-5, the full variable domain reads SAVISQKPSRDICQRGTSLTIQCQVDSQVTMMFWYRQQPGQSLTLIATANQGSEATYESGFVIDKFPISRPNLTFSTLTVSNMSPEDSSIYLCSVPSGGVGTQYFGPGTRLLVL.

The rearrangement links TRBV19 to TRBJ1-1, with a possible D match to TRBD1 (5 bases). Germline CDR1 is LNHDA and CDR2 is SQIVND (reference sequence). This CDR3 has 13 amino acids. V shed 7 bases and J shed 11 bases, with 20 bases lying between them. CDR3 coding DNA: TGTGCCAGTATTGGGCGGGGGGGATCCAGCGCTTTCTTT. Translated: CASIGRGGSSAFF.

This clone was observed a few times. CDR3 residues: CASSDTSGGTDTQYF. For the CDR3, the DNA is TGTGCCAGCAGTGACACTAGCGGGGGCACAGATACGCAGTATTTT. The chain has TRBV6-4 and TRBJ2-3; 10 bases map to TRBD2. CDR1 and CDR2 (germline): MRHNA, SNTAGT. V was pared by 2 bases and J by 1 base, with 0 bases of the junction left unmatched. This CDR3 region has 15 residues.

This chain joins TRBV6-9 and TRBJ2-5; 10 bases align to TRBD1. Germline V gene lookup returns CDR1 MNHGY and CDR2 SVAAGI. Losses at the gene ends were 2 bases for V and 4 bases for J; bases not matched to a gene: 13. CDR3 length: 18 amino acids. CDR3 loop: CASSYTKTRQGARETQYF. Written as DNA, the CDR3 is TGTGCCAGCAGTTATACGAAAACCCGACAGGGGGCTAGAGAGACCCAGTACTTC.

The chain uses TRBV28 and TRBJ2-3, with a weak D call TRBD1 (5 bases). Deletions cut 10 bases from V and 2 bases from J, with 10 bases between. CDR3 length equals 12 residues. The germline gives CDR1 MDHEN, CDR2 SYDVKM. The DNA of the CDR3 is TGTGCCACCCTACAGGCCACAGATACGCAGTATTTT. Its translation is CATLQATDTQYF.

The chain uses TRBV29-1 and TRBJ2-1; D is perhaps TRBD1 (5 bases). CDR3 size: 12 residues. V lost 0 bases, J lost 8 bases, and 8 bases lay in between. Germline assignment: CDR1 SQVTM and CDR2 ANQGSEA. CDR3 residues: CSVEELGDEQFF. The CDR3, as DNA: TGCAGCGTTGAAGAGCTAGGGGATGAGCAGTTCTTC.

The chain couples TRBV6-1 to TRBJ1-4; a possible D gene is TRBD1 (5 bases). V was clipped by 3 bases and J by 8 bases, with 16 bases between them. Germline-derived CDR1 and CDR2 are MNHNS and SASEGT. CDR3 size: 15 residues. The CDR3 DNA reads as TGTGCCAGCAGTGACGGTGGGTCAGGGCGAGAAAAACTGTTTTTT. Its protein product is CASSDGGSGREKLFF.

This rearrangement joins TRBV9 to TRBJ2-2; D may be TRBD2 (5 bases). Germline CDR1 is SGDLS and CDR2 is YYNGEE. V dropped 1 base and J dropped 1 base, with 8 bases sitting between them. There are 15 residues in the CDR3. The CDR3 DNA is TGTGCCAGCAGCGTATGGGCGGGGAACACCGGGGAGCTGTTTTTT. It is translated as CASSVWAGNTGELFF.

The rearrangement links TRBV28 to TRBJ1-5; 12 bases align to TRBD1. Germline values: CDR1 MDHEN, CDR2 SYDVKM. V lost 5 bases, J lost 7 bases, and 12 bases stayed unmatched. The CDR3 covers 17 residues. CDR3 sequence (DNA): TGTGCCAGCAGTCTCACCCTCACGGGACAGGGGGCGCAGCCCCAGCATTTT. Translation gives CASSLTLTGQGAQPQHF.

The chain employs TRBV6-2 or TRBV6-3 and TRBJ1-1; no clear D. The V end was cut by 3 bases, the J end by 6 bases, with 5 bases between. Germline CDR1 MNHEY, CDR2 SVGEGT. The CDR3 has 11 residues. CDR3 in DNA: TGTGCCAGCAGTTATCGGGCTGAAGCTTTCTTT. Its protein is CASSYRAEAFF.

The V and J genes are TRBV18 and TRBJ2-5, with D perhaps matching TRBD1 (6 bases). V lost 4 bases and J 6 bases, leaving 15 bases between the germline ends. Germline V gene data show CDR1 as KGHSH and CDR2 as LQKENI. The CDR3 is made up of 14 amino acids. CDR3 bases: TGTGCCAGCTCACTTGACAGGACCGCCAAGACCCAGTACTTC. Its translation: CASSLDRTAKTQYF.

The chain links TRBV20-1 to TRBJ2-7; 11 nucleotides line up with TRBD2. CDR3 length: 15 amino acids. Germline V gene sequence: CDR1 DFQATT, CDR2 SNEGSKA (reference sequence). V was clipped by 3 bases and J by 2 bases; unmatched bases: 6. In DNA form, the CDR3 reads TGCAGTGCTAGTCCCACTAGCGGGGGCCCCTACGAGCAGTACTTC. Translated: CSASPTSGGPYEQYF.

This clone has just a few counts. The chain is built from TRBV11-2 and TRBJ2-4; weak D call: TRBD2 (7 bases). Germline values: CDR1 SGHAT, CDR2 FQNNGV. The CDR3 consists of 16 residues. V lost 4 bases and J lost 0, with 13 bases in between. The CDR3 DNA reads as TGTGCCAGCAGCTCCGGGGGCGGGGGAGCCAAAAACATTCAGTACTTC. This translates into CASSSGGGGAKNIQYF.

The gene calls are TRBV30 and TRBJ1-3, with D unclear. CDR3 length: 14 amino acids. V was trimmed by 3 bases and J by 0 bases, leaving 9 bases between them. The germline V gene encodes CDR1 GTSNPN and CDR2 SVGIG (reference sequence). The CDR3 region is CAWSPNFSGNTIYF. The CDR3 region has the DNA TGTGCCTGGAGCCCTAACTTCTCTGGAAACACCATATATTTT.

The chain couples TRBV6-5 to TRBJ1-2, with TRBD1 identical over 9 bases. The CDR3 runs to 12 residues. Germline V gene data show CDR1 as MNHEY and CDR2 as SVGAGI. V was pared by 6 bases and J by 7 bases, with 3 bases of the junction left unmatched. The CDR3, as DNA: TGTGCCAGCAGCAGGGACAGGGTTGGCTACACCTTC. It yields the protein CASSRDRVGYTF.

The chain has TRBV28 and TRBJ1-1; 7 nucleotides match TRBD1. The CDR3 runs 14 residues. V lost 9 bases, J lost 1 base, and 8 bases stayed unmatched. Germline-derived CDR1 and CDR2 are MDHEN and SYDVKM. Written as DNA, the CDR3 is TGTGCCAGTAACTCGGGACAGCCGAACACTGAAGCTTTCTTT. It codes for CASNSGQPNTEAFF.

The rearrangement links TRBV28 to TRBJ1-5, with TRBD1 identical over 9 bases. The germline CDR1 and CDR2 sequences are MDHEN and SYDVKM. The CDR3 totals 14 residues. V was pared by 6 bases and J by 5 bases, with 5 bases of the junction left unmatched. DNA for the CDR3: TGTGCCAGCAGGGTTACAGGGGGCGATCAGCCCCAGCATTTT. It translates to CASRVTGGDQPQHF.

The chain combines TRBV2 with TRBJ1-1; tentative D call: TRBD1 (6 bases). CDR3 length: 14 amino acids. From germline, CDR1 is SNHLY and CDR2 FYNNEI. V lost 2 bases and J 2 bases, leaving 9 bases between the germline ends. CDR3 residues: CASSERGRNTEAFF. CDR3 DNA: TGTGCCAGCAGTGAAAGGGGGAGAAACACTGAAGCTTTCTTT.

The chain has TRBV6-5 and TRBJ1-3; the D gene is possibly TRBD1 (6 bases). The CDR3 extends over 15 amino acids. Germline-derived CDR1 and CDR2 are MNHEY and SVGAGI. The germline V and J ends were trimmed by 5 bases and 1 base, with 12 bases remaining between them. The CDR3 DNA follows: TGTGCCAGCAGTCCACAGGGCCCGTCTGGAAACACCATATATTTT. Its translation is CASSPQGPSGNTIYF.

V and J are TRBV10-1 and TRBJ1-5, with D perhaps TRBD1 (6 bases). The CDR3 is 17 amino acids. The germline CDR1 and CDR2 sequences are WNHNN and SYGVQD (reference sequence). V was cut by 4 bases and J by 7 bases, with 23 bases left in between. The CDR3 here is CASSGGQGSFPGQPQHF. Written as DNA, the CDR3 is TGCGCCAGCAGTGGGGGGCAGGGGTCCTTCCCCGGCCAGCCCCAGCATTTT.

The chain recombines TRBV19 with TRBJ1-1; 7 bases agree with TRBD1. Germline V gene lookup returns CDR1 LNHDA and CDR2 SQIVND (reference sequence). CDR3 length: 16 residues. Trimming at V came to 6 bases and at J to 3 bases, leaving 13 bases not matched to a gene. As DNA, the CDR3 is TGTGCCAGTAGGACCCCCGGTAGGGGGCGGGACACTGAAGCTTTCTTT. Encoded protein: CASRTPGRGRDTEAFF.

The genes are TRBV11-3 and TRBJ2-7; 13 bases map to TRBD2. In germline, CDR1 is SGHNT, CDR2 YENEEA. The V gene end was trimmed by 5 bases and the J gene end by 6 bases; junction bases not matched to a gene: 4. This CDR3 has 14 amino acids. CDR3 residues: CASSPRTSGGEQYF. The CDR3 DNA sequence: TGTGCCAGCAGCCCGCGGACTAGCGGGGGCGAGCAGTACTTC. Combining the CDR3 with reference TRBV11-3 and TRBJ2-7 gives the whole variable domain EAGVVQSPRYKIIEKKQPVAFWCNPISGHNTLYWYLQNLGQGPELLIRYENEEAVDDSQLPKDRFSAERLKGVDSTLKIQPAELGDSAVYLCASSPRTSGGEQYFGPGTRLTVT.

V gene TRBV6-2 or TRBV6-3 combines with J gene TRBJ1-1, with D unresolved. Trimming shortened V by 4 bases and J by 3 bases, and 9 bases separated the two germline ends. Per the germline V gene, CDR1 is MNHEY and CDR2 is SVGEGT. This CDR3 comprises 13 residues. The CDR3 region is CASSSGSYTEAFF. DNA of the CDR3: TGTGCCAGCAGTTCCGGGAGTTACACTGAAGCTTTCTTT.

The chain combines TRBV25-1 with TRBJ1-1, with D unclear. V was clipped by 8 bases and J by 11 bases, with 18 bases between them. The germline gives CDR1 MGHDK, CDR2 SYGVNS. The CDR3 is 12 amino acids. This CDR3 is CASGPGARTAFF. CDR3 bases: TGTGCCAGCGGGCCGGGAGCGCGGACCGCTTTCTTT. The entire variable domain, with the rest obtained from reference TRBV25-1 and TRBJ1-1, is as follows: EADIYQTPRYLVIGTGKKITLECSQTMGHDKMYWYQQDPGMELHLIHYSYGVNSTEKGDLSSESTVSRIRTEHFPLTLESARPSHTSQYLCASGPGARTAFFGQGTRLTVV.

This rearrangement joins TRBV9 to TRBJ2-7; TRBD2 agrees at 7 bases. The trim removed 0 bases at V and 4 bases at J, leaving 25 bases unmatched. CDR1 and CDR2 from the germline V gene are SGDLS and YYNGEE. This CDR3 spans 21 amino acids. The chain's CDR3 is CASSVASGMTMRSLKEYEQYF. CDR3 DNA: TGTGCCAGCAGCGTAGCGAGCGGGATGACGATGAGAAGTCTAAAAGAATACGAGCAGTACTTC.

The genes are TRBV7-2 and TRBJ2-3, with a possible D match to TRBD2 (5 bases). CDR3 length equals 14 residues. Trimming removed 4 bases from V and 4 bases from J, with 12 bases in between. Germline values: CDR1 SGHTA, CDR2 FQGNSA. Here the CDR3 DNA reads TGTGCCAGCAGCTCCGAGGGTGGCCCAGATACGCAGTATTTT. This encodes CASSSEGGPDTQYF.

This clone was picked up one time. V gene TRBV6-5 combines with J gene TRBJ2-2; D remains unclear. The germline CDR1 and CDR2 sequences are MNHEY and SVGAGI. V lost 7 bases, J lost 1 base, and 13 bases lay in between. The CDR3 has 15 residues. CDR3 DNA sequence: TGTGCCAGCACCCCGGAGTGGCGGAACACCGGGGAGCTGTTTTTT. Encoded protein: CASTPEWRNTGELFF.